Listed below are T cell receptor beta chains from one sample, sequenced in a study of cytomegalovirus exposure and HLA in healthy donors. Libraries were prepared by immunoSEQ multiplex PCR; TCRdb keeps only in-frame clonotypes and omits some of them. This sample has about 140,000 clones, with roughly nine tenths found just once. The sample consisted of PBMCs. The receptors here all came from a man aged 18 to 35 in good health and CMV-seronegative. Both conserved end residues are part of each CDR3. Clone size is not always given. Where it is, it says once, few, many or a class for expanded clones.

j_call clone_size v_call cdr3_aa
TRBJ2-5 - TRBV4-1 CASSQESGLSSIGTQYF
TRBJ2-1 - TRBV7-6 CASSLGGSGSGEQFF
TRBJ2-3 - TRBV5-1 CASGDGSSTDTQYF
TRBJ2-7 few TRBV6-1 CASSELAGPYEQYF
TRBJ1-2 - TRBV6-5 CASRNRAGYTF
TRBJ2-3 - TRBV27 CASSWIKGRSTDTQYF
TRBJ2-3 - TRBV19 CASSPRTSGTDTQYF
TRBJ1-3 - TRBV7-9 CASSSTRNTIYF
TRBJ2-2 - TRBV4-2 CASSRQLPAGESGELFF
TRBJ2-1 - TRBV28 CASSWGSYYNEQFF
TRBJ1-1 - TRBV5-4 CASSLWGGSNTEAFF
TRBJ1-1 - TRBV14 CASSQGDRGNTEAFF
TRBJ2-1 - TRBV5-1 CASSFGGRNEQFF
TRBJ1-2 - TRBV5-4 CASSLKQAPGGYTF
TRBJ1-1 - TRBV10-1 CASANGQGANTEAFF
TRBJ1-3 - TRBV6-1 CASSEVYGDSGNTIYF
TRBJ2-7 - TRBV15 CATSQTGTYEQYF
TRBJ2-7 - TRBV11-2 CASRSLAGNSYEQYF
TRBJ2-1 - TRBV5-1 CASSLVGTSYNEQFF
TRBJ2-1 - TRBV5-1 CASSVDGRDEQFF
TRBJ2-7 - TRBV10-3 CAISGTSGDYEQYF
TRBJ2-2 - TRBV7-9 CASSLGSTGGTGELFF
TRBJ2-2 - TRBV4-1 CASSQGLIREGRTGELFF
TRBJ1-2 - TRBV7-9 CASSLTPSTGDGYTF
TRBJ1-3 - TRBV28 CASSLWGLGQAPATSGNTIYF
TRBJ2-2 - TRBV2 CASSRQGSATGELFF
TRBJ2-7 - TRBV21-1 CASNSGAPSAYEQYF
TRBJ2-1 - TRBV15 CATSQENEQFF
TRBJ2-7 - TRBV11-1 CASSFDRVVSYEQYF
TRBJ2-5 - TRBV19 CASGAGDQETQYF
TRBJ1-1 few TRBV14 CASSPIGAGRAEAFF
TRBJ1-2 - TRBV4-1 CASSSGTGFGYTF
TRBJ2-7 few TRBV28 CASSLNNEQYF
TRBJ2-4 - TRBV5-6 CASTLQGAKNIQYF
TRBJ2-5 - TRBV6-5 CASSARRAGRETQYF
TRBJ2-3 - TRBV7-6 CASSPLGGAPGTDTQYF
TRBJ2-1 once TRBV9 CASSVDNGGRQQFF
TRBJ1-2 - TRBV27 CASSPTRDSSPYTF
TRBJ1-2 once TRBV7-8 CASSLDRGPSYGYTF
TRBJ2-7 - TRBV7-9 CASSFRDRAYEQYF
TRBJ2-7 - TRBV2 CASSDASGAYEQYF